The 21 T cell receptor beta chains reported below all come from one sample, sequenced in a study of blood T cell repertoires in COVID-19 (dated by TCRdb to about 2020). Library generation was performed with the immunoSEQ multiplex PCR assay. In its TCRdb copy, this immuneACCESS table keeps in-frame sequences only and misses some clones. Where compared with another copy, unresolved V genes explain less than half of these, and the others have no known cause. The sample has fewer than 250,000 clones on record, roughly 87% of them singletons. The ten largest clones take up just over 2.5% of the sample. The sequencing sample was made of PBMCs or T cells enriched from blood (not recorded which). The receptors were gathered from a woman aged 30 to 39 with acute COVID-19.

The chain couples TRBV19 to TRBJ2-1; D uncertain. Per the germline V gene, CDR1 is LNHDA and CDR2 is SQIVND (reference sequence). This CDR3 comprises 17 residues. V was cut by 5 bases and J by 8 bases, with 25 bases left in between. The CDR3 coding sequence is TGTGCCAGTAGTTTTCGGTCTGAAGTTTCCGGAGCGCATGAGCAGTTCTTC. Its protein product is CASSFRSEVSGAHEQFF.

The chain recombines TRBV7-2 with TRBJ2-3; 7 nucleotides agree with TRBD1. CDR1 is SGHTA, CDR2 FQGNSA, per germline. The CDR3 loop spans 14 amino acids. Unmatched junction bases numbered 7, after V lost 5 bases and J lost 5 bases. The CDR3 protein is CASSPRQGKDTQYF. The CDR3 DNA reads TGTGCCAGCAGCCCCAGACAGGGTAAAGATACGCAGTATTTT. Complete variable domain (other parts from reference TRBV7-2 and TRBJ2-3): GAGVSQSPSNKVTEKGKDVELRCDPISGHTALYWYRQSLGQGLEFLIYFQGNSAPDKSGLPSDRFSAERTGGSVSTLTIQRTQQEDSAVYLCASSPRQGKDTQYFGPGTRLTVL.

The rearrangement uses TRBV6-2 or TRBV6-3 and TRBJ1-5; possible D gene TRBD1, 5 bases. V lost 6 bases to trimming and J lost 3 bases, with 12 bases between them. The CDR3 has 14 residues. Per the germline V gene, CDR1 is MNHEY and CDR2 is SVGEGT. CDR3 protein: CASSLTELNQPQHF. DNA for the CDR3: TGTGCCAGCAGCTTGACAGAGCTCAATCAGCCCCAGCATTTT.

This chain uses TRBV6-5 with TRBJ2-5; TRBD1 might be the D (5 bases). The CDR3 runs 15 residues. V lost 6 bases to trimming and J lost 2 bases, with 16 bases between them. The germline V gene encodes CDR1 MNHEY and CDR2 SVGAGI. The DNA of the CDR3 is TGTGCCAGCAGCCTCCAACCACAGGATCAAGAGACCCAGTACTTC. Its translation is CASSLQPQDQETQYF.

Notes on this clone: The same CDR3 also results from other DNA sequences found in this sample. The rearrangement uses TRBV7-9 and TRBJ1-2; no clear D. Trimming stripped 0 bases from V and 0 bases from J, with 5 bases between. CDR1 is SEHNR and CDR2 is FQNEAQ in the germline V gene (reference sequence). This CDR3 has 14 residues. Here the CDR3 reads CASSLASSNYGYTF. DNA of the CDR3: TGTGCCAGCAGCTTAGCCAGTTCTAACTATGGCTACACCTTC.

This clone was seen a handful of times. V and J are TRBV2 and TRBJ2-4; D unclear. Germline CDR1 is SNHLY and CDR2 is FYNNEI. V dropped 5 bases and J dropped 0 bases, with 11 bases sitting between them. The CDR3 totals 15 residues. CDR3 loop: CASSQLSLAKNIQYF. CDR3 nucleotide sequence: TGTGCCAGCAGTCAACTCTCACTAGCCAAAAACATTCAGTACTTC.

The genes are TRBV6-5 and TRBJ2-5; TRBD2 matches at 9 bases. The V gene's germline CDR1 is MNHEY and CDR2 SVGAGI. V lost 4 bases to trimming and J lost 4 bases; unmatched junction nucleotides: 7. CDR3 length equals 15 residues. For the CDR3, the DNA is TGTGCCAGCAGTTCCCCGGGTAGCGGGGGAGAGACCCAGTACTTC. Its translation: CASSSPGSGGETQYF.

This chain connects TRBV7-2 to TRBJ2-1; 7 bases agree with TRBD1. V lost 4 bases to trimming and J lost 8 bases; unmatched junction nucleotides: 8. Germline V gene sequence: CDR1 SGHTA, CDR2 FQGNSA. CDR3 length: 14 residues. As DNA, the CDR3 is TGTGCCAGCAGCTCCCGGACAGGAAACTATGAGCAGTTCTTC. It codes for CASSSRTGNYEQFF.

The J gene is TRBJ1-1, the V gene TRBV7-9, with a tentative D call TRBD1 (5 bases). Per the germline V gene, CDR1 is SEHNR and CDR2 is FQNEAQ (reference sequence). V lost 5 bases to trimming and J lost 7 bases, with 11 bases between them. The CDR3 is 12 amino acids. CDR3 DNA sequence: TGTGCCAGCAGCCAAAGACAGTATGAAGCTTTCTTT. It codes for CASSQRQYEAFF.

The gene calls are TRBV4-3 and TRBJ1-2, with TRBD1 matching over 7 bases. J lost 0 bases, V lost 4 bases, and 5 bases had no gene match. From germline, CDR1 is LGHNA and CDR2 YSLEER. This CDR3 spans 15 amino acids. The DNA of the CDR3 is TGCGCCAGCAGCCCAGGACAGGCGGCTAACTATGGCTACACCTTC. This gives the protein CASSPGQAANYGYTF.

The chain carries TRBV18 and TRBJ1-5; 8 positions agree with TRBD1. This CDR3 has 15 amino acids. J gave up 6 bases and V 3 bases, and 7 bases lay outside the gene matches. Germline assignment: CDR1 KGHSH and CDR2 LQKENI. The CDR3 DNA sequence: TGTGCCAGCTCACCGACAGGGGCCCTGGCTCAGCCCCAGCATTTT. Protein sequence: CASSPTGALAQPQHF.

The chain employs TRBV29-1 and TRBJ2-2; TRBD1 aligns across 8 bases. V lost 3 bases to trimming and J lost 6 bases; unmatched junction nucleotides: 9. The CDR3 spans 15 residues. Germline CDR1 is SQVTM and CDR2 is ANQGSEA. CDR3 amino acids: CSVDAGQGKSGELFF. CDR3 bases: TGCAGCGTTGATGCCGGACAGGGAAAATCCGGGGAGCTGTTTTTT.

The V call is TRBV6-4, the J call TRBJ1-2; D gene ambiguous. Looked up from germline, CDR1 is MRHNA and CDR2 is SNTAGT. The CDR3 contains 12 residues. Between the trimmed V and J ends, which lost 6 bases and 6 bases, there was a span of 11 bases. The CDR3 protein is CASRPPADGYTF. The CDR3 DNA reads as TGTGCCAGCAGACCCCCTGCGGATGGCTACACCTTC.

The V gene is TRBV20-1, the J gene TRBJ2-1; TRBD2 aligns across 9 bases. The CDR3 is 13 amino acids. The V gene's germline CDR1 is DFQATT and CDR2 SNEGSKA (reference sequence). J was trimmed by 5 bases and V by 3 bases; bases with no gene match: 2. The CDR3 spells CSASSGGDNEQFF. CDR3 sequence (DNA): TGCAGTGCTAGTAGCGGGGGAGACAATGAGCAGTTCTTC.

The rearrangement links TRBV2 to TRBJ1-1; D may be TRBD1 (5 bases). V lost 7 bases to trimming and J lost 1 base, with 13 bases between them. This CDR3 has 14 residues. Germline-derived CDR1 and CDR2 are SNHLY and FYNNEI. The CDR3 DNA reads TGTGCCAGCATTATCAGGGTTACGAACACTGAAGCTTTCTTT. It codes for CASIIRVTNTEAFF.

For the CDR3, the DNA is TGTGCCTGGAGTGTTAAACAGAGCAATCAGCCCCAGCATTTT. Translating it yields CAWSVKQSNQPQHF. The rearrangement joins TRBV30 to TRBJ1-5; D unclear. The V end lost 0 bases, the J end lost 1 base, and 7 bases lay between the germline ends. There are 14 residues in the CDR3. Germline loops: CDR1 GTSNPN, CDR2 SVGIG (reference sequence).

The CDR3 loop is CASSFRRSPLHF. The CDR3 coding sequence is TGTGCCAGCAGTTTCCGGCGGTCACCCCTCCACTTT. The chain has TRBV12-3 or TRBV12-4 and TRBJ1-6; D is ambiguous. The CDR3 length is 12 residues. Deletions cut 3 bases from V and 10 bases from J, with 7 bases between.

The chain couples TRBV5-6 to TRBJ2-2; the D gene is possibly TRBD1 (6 bases). Germline V gene lookup returns CDR1 SGHDT and CDR2 YYEEEE. This CDR3 has 16 residues. Trimming shortened V by 1 base and J by 4 bases, and 14 bases separated the two germline ends. CDR3 in amino acids: CASSLMVQGGTGELFF. CDR3 DNA sequence: TGTGCCAGCAGCTTGATGGTACAGGGCGGCACCGGGGAGCTGTTTTTT. Filled out from reference TRBV5-6 and TRBJ2-2, the complete variable domain reads DAGVTQSPTHLIKTRGQQVTLRCSPKSGHDTVSWYQQALGQGPQFIFQYYEEEERQRGNFPDRFSGHQFPNYSSELNVNALLLGDSALYLCASSLMVQGGTGELFFGEGSRLTVL.

In DNA, the CDR3 is TGTGCCAGCAGCCGAGGGGGGACAGGGAGGTACAATGAGCAGTTCTTC. Protein product: CASSRGGTGRYNEQFF. The chain has TRBV7-6 and TRBJ2-1, with TRBD1 matching 9 bases. The V segment lost 5 bases and the J segment 4 bases; nucleotides outside the gene matches: 9. Germline-derived CDR1 and CDR2 are SGHVS and FNYEAQ. This CDR3 has 16 residues.

This chain joins TRBV7-8 and TRBJ1-5; D may be TRBD1 (5 bases). CDR3 length: 15 amino acids. The germline CDR1 and CDR2 sequences are SGHVS and FQNEAQ. V was trimmed by 1 base and J by 5 bases, leaving 12 bases between them. CDR3 nucleotide sequence: TGTGCCAGCAGCTTAGTGGCAGGGTTGGATCAGCCCCAGCATTTT. Its translation is CASSLVAGLDQPQHF.

This clone was observed once. The chain carries TRBV2 and TRBJ1-4, with 8 bases fitting TRBD1. The CDR3 consists of 14 residues. The germline gives CDR1 SNHLY, CDR2 FYNNEI. The trim removed 4 bases at V and 9 bases at J, leaving 7 bases unmatched. The CDR3, as DNA: TGTGCCAGCAGTGTACAGGGGGGAGAGAAAAAACTGTTTTTT. Its translation is CASSVQGGEKKLFF.